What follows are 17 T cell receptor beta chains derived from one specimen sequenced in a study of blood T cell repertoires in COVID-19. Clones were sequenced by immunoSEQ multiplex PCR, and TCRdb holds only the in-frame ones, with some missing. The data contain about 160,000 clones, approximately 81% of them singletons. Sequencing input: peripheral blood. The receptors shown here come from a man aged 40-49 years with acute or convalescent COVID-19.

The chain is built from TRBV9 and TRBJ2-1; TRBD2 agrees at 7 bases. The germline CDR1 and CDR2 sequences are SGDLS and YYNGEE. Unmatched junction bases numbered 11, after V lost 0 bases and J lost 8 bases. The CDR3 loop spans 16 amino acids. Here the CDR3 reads CASSVEGTGAGDEQFF. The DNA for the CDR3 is TGTGCCAGCAGCGTAGAGGGGACCGGGGCGGGAGATGAGCAGTTCTTC.

CDR3 loop: CASSVGGVGTEAFF. The CDR3 DNA reads TGTGCCAGCAGCGTTGGGGGGGTTGGCACTGAAGCTTTCTTT. The chain is built from TRBV9 and TRBJ1-1; TRBD1 is a possible D gene (5 bases). Trimming took off 2 bases at V and 4 bases at J, with 12 bases between the two ends. Germline V CDR1 and CDR2: SGDLS, YYNGEE. The CDR3 consists of 14 residues.

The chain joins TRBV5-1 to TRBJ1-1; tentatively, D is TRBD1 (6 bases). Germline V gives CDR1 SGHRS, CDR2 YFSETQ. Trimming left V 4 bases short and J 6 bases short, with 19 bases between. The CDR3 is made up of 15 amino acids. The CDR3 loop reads CASSVDWNRVAEAFF. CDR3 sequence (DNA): TGCGCCAGCAGCGTGGACTGGAACAGGGTGGCTGAAGCTTTCTTT.

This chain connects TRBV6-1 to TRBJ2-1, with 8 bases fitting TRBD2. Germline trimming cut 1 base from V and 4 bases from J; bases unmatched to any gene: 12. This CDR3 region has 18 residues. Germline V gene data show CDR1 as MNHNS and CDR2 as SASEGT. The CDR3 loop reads CASSEGVSRGARYNEQFF. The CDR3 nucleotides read TGTGCCAGCAGTGAAGGAGTCTCGCGGGGGGCTCGATACAATGAGCAGTTCTTC.

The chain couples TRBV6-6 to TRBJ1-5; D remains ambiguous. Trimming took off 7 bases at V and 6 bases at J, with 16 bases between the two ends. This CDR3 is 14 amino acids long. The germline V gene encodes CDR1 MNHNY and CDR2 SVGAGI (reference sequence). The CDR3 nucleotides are TGTGCCAGCACTCTCGCCTGGGGAGTTCAGCCCCAGCATTTT. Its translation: CASTLAWGVQPQHF.

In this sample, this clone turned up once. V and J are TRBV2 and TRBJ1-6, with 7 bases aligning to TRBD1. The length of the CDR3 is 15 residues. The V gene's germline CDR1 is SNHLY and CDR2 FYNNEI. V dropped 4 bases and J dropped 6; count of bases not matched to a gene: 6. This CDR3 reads CASSGQGTGNSPLHF. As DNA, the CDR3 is TGTGCCAGCAGTGGACAGGGTACTGGTAATTCACCCCTCCACTTT.

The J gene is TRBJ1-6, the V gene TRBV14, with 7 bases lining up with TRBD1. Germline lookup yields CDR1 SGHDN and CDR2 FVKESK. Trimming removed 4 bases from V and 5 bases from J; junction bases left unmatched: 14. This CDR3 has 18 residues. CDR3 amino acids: CASSRLAGQVGDNSPLHF. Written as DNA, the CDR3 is TGTGCCAGCAGCCGCCTCGCCGGACAGGTCGGGGATAATTCACCCCTCCACTTT.

The CDR3 bases are TGTGCCAGCGGGCTGACGGTTAACTATGGCTACACCTTC. Protein product: CASGLTVNYGYTF. The rearrangement uses TRBV6-5 and TRBJ1-2, with D uncertain. V was trimmed by 8 bases and J by 1 base, leaving 11 bases between them. The CDR3 loop spans 13 amino acids. In germline, CDR1 is MNHEY, CDR2 SVGAGI.

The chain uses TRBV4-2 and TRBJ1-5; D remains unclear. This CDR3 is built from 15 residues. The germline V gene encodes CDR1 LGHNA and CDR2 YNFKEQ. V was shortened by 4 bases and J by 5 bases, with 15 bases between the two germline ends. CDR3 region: CASSPVVLGDQPQHF. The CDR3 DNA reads TGTGCCAGCAGCCCTGTTGTCTTAGGAGATCAGCCCCAGCATTTT.

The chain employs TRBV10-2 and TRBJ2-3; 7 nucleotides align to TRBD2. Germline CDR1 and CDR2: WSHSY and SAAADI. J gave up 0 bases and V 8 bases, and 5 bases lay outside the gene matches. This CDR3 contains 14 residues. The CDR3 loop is CASGAGESTDTQYF. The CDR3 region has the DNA TGCGCCAGCGGGGCGGGGGAGAGCACAGATACGCAGTATTTT.

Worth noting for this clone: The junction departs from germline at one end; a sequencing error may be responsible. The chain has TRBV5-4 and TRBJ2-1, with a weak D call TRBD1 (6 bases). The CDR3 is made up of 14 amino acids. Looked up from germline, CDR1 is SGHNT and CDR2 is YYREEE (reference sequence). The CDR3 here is CASSLAAQGPRLLF. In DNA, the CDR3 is TGTGCCAGCAGCTTGGCCGCGCAGGGGCCCCGTTTGCTCTTC.

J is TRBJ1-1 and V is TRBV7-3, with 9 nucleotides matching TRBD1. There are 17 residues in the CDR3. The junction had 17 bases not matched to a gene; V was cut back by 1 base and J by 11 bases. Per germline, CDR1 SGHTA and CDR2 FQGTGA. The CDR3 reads CASSLSRGTGQIVEAFF. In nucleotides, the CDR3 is TGTGCCAGCAGCTTAAGTAGAGGGACAGGGCAAATTGTGGAGGCTTTCTTT.

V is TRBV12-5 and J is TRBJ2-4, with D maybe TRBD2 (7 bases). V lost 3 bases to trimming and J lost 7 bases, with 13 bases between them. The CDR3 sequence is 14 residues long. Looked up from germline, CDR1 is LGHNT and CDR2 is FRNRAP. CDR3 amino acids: CASGLSGEGNIQYF. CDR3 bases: TGTGCTAGTGGTTTATCAGGGGAGGGGAACATTCAGTACTTC.

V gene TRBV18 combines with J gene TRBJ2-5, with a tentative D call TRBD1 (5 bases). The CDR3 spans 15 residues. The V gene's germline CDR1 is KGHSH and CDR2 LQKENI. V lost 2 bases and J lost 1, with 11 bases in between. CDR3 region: CASSPTAQGQETQYF. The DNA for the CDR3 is TGTGCCAGCTCACCAACGGCGCAGGGCCAAGAGACCCAGTACTTC.

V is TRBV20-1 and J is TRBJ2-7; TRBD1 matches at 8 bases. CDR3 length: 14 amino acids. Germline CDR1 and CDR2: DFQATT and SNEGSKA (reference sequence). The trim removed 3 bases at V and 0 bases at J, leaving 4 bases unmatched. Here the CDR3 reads CSASRGQVSYEQYF. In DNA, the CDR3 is TGCAGTGCTAGTAGGGGACAGGTCTCCTACGAGCAGTACTTC.

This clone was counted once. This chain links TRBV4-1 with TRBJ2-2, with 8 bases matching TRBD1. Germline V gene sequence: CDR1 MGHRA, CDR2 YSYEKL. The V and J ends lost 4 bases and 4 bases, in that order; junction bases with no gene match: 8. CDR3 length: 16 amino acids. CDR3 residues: CASSPGQGVVTGELFF. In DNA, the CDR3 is TGCGCCAGCAGCCCCGGACAGGGTGTGGTCACCGGGGAGCTGTTTTTT.

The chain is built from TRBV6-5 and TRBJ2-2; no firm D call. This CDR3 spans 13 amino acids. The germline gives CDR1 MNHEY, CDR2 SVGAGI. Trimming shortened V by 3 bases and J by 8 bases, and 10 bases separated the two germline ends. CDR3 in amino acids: CASSYLSRGELFF. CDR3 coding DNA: TGTGCCAGCAGTTATCTTTCTAGGGGGGAGCTGTTTTTT.